This T cell receptor beta chain is drawn from a study of blood T cell repertoires in COVID-19. Looking at the study overall: Material from acute and convalescent COVID-19 was sourced from the United States, Italy and Spain.

Original data processing: The assay estimated nucleated cells by amplifying reference gene primers. TCRdb's copy holds only in-frame clones and misses some; the assay was immunoSEQ multiplex PCR. Clonal size and the V and J genes are those of that table, whereas D and trimming came from the DNA. The repertoire holds a few hundred thousand clones, with approximately 89% as singletons. The CDR3 length is 14 residues. CDR1 and CDR2 (germline): SGHAT, FQNNGV. Between the trimmed V and J ends, which lost 3 bases and 3 bases, there was a span of 11 bases. Participants spanned ages about 18 to 95 years and resided in around 25 US areas. Participant reports of clinical history set cohort assignment.

Material for sequencing was PBMCs or T cells enriched from blood (not recorded which). The sequence derives from a woman aged 25 to 39 who had recovered from COVID-19. The rearrangement links TRBV11-2 to TRBJ1-1; TRBD1 is a possible D gene (5 bases). The CDR3 spells CASSLTGGYTEAFF. The CDR3 DNA reads TGTGCCAGCAGCTTGACGGGGGGTTACACTGAAGCTTTCTTT. Using reference TRBV11-2 and TRBJ1-1 for the parts outside the CDR3, the full variable domain is EAGVAQSPRYKIIEKRQSVAFWCNPISGHATLYWYQQILGQGPKLLIQFQNNGVVDDSQLPKDRFSAERLKGVDSTLKIQPAKLEDSAVYLCASSLTGGYTEAFFGQGTRLTVV.